The 2 T cell receptor beta chains presented below share a single source sample, sequenced in a study of cytomegalovirus exposure and HLA in healthy donors. Primers included in the PCR were 60 Vbeta and 13 Jbeta primers. Data came from immunoSEQ multiplex PCR; TCRdb stores just in-frame clones and leaves some out. The sample carries approximately 160,000 clones, just under 80% recorded once. The sequenced sample consisted of PBMCs. These receptors came from a woman between 50 and 59 years old in good health and CMV-seropositive.

The chain links TRBV18 to TRBJ2-7; 10 bases line up with TRBD2. The J segment lost 2 bases and the V segment lost 2 bases, leaving 6 bases of the junction unmatched. The CDR3 spans 16 residues. Germline lookup yields CDR1 KGHSH and CDR2 LQKENI. The CDR3: CASSPFSSGGTYEQYF. CDR3 DNA: TGTGCCAGCTCACCATTCTCTAGCGGGGGTACCTACGAGCAGTACTTC.

V gene TRBV6-4 combines with J gene TRBJ2-3; 10 bases are shared with TRBD1. CDR1 MRHNA and CDR2 SNTAGT come from the germline V gene. The CDR3 totals 14 residues. V was clipped by 2 bases and J by 4 bases; unmatched bases: 0. In nucleotides, the CDR3 is TGTGCCAGCAGTGACGGACAGGGGGCAGATACGCAGTATTTT. It is translated as CASSDGQGADTQYF.